Each of the 25 T cell receptor beta chains below was sequenced from the same sample in a study of TIL therapy for anti-PD-1-resistant metastatic lung cancer. Indicated time point: pre-treatment sample, taken before nivolumab and TIL therapy. Sequencing used immunoSEQ v3. Only in-frame clones appear in the TCRdb table, and some are missing; sequencing was by immunoSEQ multiplex PCR. This sample carries more than 45,000 clones, more than 60% of them seen once, and the ten largest clones take less than 2%. Material: blood, obtained at baseline. These receptors were collected from a person aged 25 to 85 with non-small cell lung cancer.

In this sample, this clone turned up a few times. The chain links TRBV4-1 to TRBJ2-1; possibly TRBD2 for D (7 bases). Germline V gene lookup returns CDR1 MGHRA and CDR2 YSYEKL. The CDR3 length is 17 residues. V was clipped by 4 bases and J by 2 bases, with 18 bases between them. This CDR3 reads CASSLLWGGAPYNEQFF. The CDR3 nucleotides read TGCGCCAGCAGCCTACTTTGGGGGGGGGCCCCCTACAATGAGCAGTTCTTC.

This sequence joins TRBV5-6 and TRBJ2-7, with TRBD2 identical over 7 bases. The CDR3 has 18 residues. V shed 1 base and J 3 bases; nucleotides not matched to a gene: 16. The germline CDR1 and CDR2 sequences are SGHDT and YYEEEE. For the CDR3, the DNA is TGTGCCAGCAGCTTGAGGCGCAGTCCGGGGGGACCCCTCTACGAGCAGTACTTC. Protein product: CASSLRRSPGGPLYEQYF.

There are a few counts of this clone. CDR3 protein: CSVGTGTNSNQPQHF. The CDR3 DNA reads as TGCAGCGTAGGGACAGGGACAAATAGCAATCAGCCCCAGCATTTT. J is TRBJ1-5 and V is TRBV29-1; 9 bases align to TRBD1. J was trimmed by 0 bases and V by 6 bases; bases with no gene match: 6. The CDR3 is made up of 15 amino acids. CDR1 and CDR2 from the germline V gene are SQVTM and ANQGSEA.

V is TRBV9 and J is TRBJ1-6; no reliable D call. The CDR3 extends over 13 amino acids. The V gene's germline CDR1 is SGDLS and CDR2 YYNGEE. V lost 1 base, J lost 13 bases, and 12 bases lay in between. CDR3 residues: CASSVRVLAPLHF. The CDR3 DNA reads TGTGCCAGCAGCGTACGAGTGTTGGCCCCCCTCCACTTT.

The chain couples TRBV10-3 to TRBJ2-3; 16 nucleotides line up with TRBD2. The CDR3 runs to 19 residues. V was pared by 7 bases and J by 4 bases, with 14 bases of the junction left unmatched. The V gene's germline CDR1 is ENHRY and CDR2 SYGVKD. DNA of the CDR3: TGTGCCATCAATGAAGCCGGGACTAGCGGGGGGGCCAACTCAGATACGCAGTATTTT. It encodes CAINEAGTSGGANSDTQYF.

This clone has just a few counts. The genes are TRBV29-1 and TRBJ2-7; perhaps D is TRBD1 or TRBD2 (5 bases each). CDR3 length equals 14 residues. From germline, CDR1 is SQVTM and CDR2 ANQGSEA. Trimming removed 6 bases from V and 2 bases from J, with 17 bases in between. The CDR3 region is CSVLHGTSAYEQYF. In DNA form, the CDR3 reads TGCAGCGTATTACATGGGACCAGCGCCTACGAGCAGTACTTC.

This clone was seen once. The V and J genes are TRBV7-2 and TRBJ2-7; 9 bases line up with TRBD2. From germline, CDR1 is SGHTA and CDR2 FQGNSA. J was trimmed by 4 bases and V by 5 bases; bases with no gene match: 9. CDR3 length equals 15 residues. The CDR3 nucleotides are TGTGCCAGCAGCCTGAATGCGGGAGGGCTGTACGAGCAGTACTTC. The encoded protein is CASSLNAGGLYEQYF.

This chain uses TRBV9 with TRBJ1-6; 8 bases are shared with TRBD1. V trimming: 4 bases; J trimming: 4 bases; junction bases outside the gene matches: 7. This CDR3 is 16 amino acids long. Germline V lookup: CDR1 SGDLS, CDR2 YYNGEE. CDR3 region: CASSPRQGSYNSPLHF. CDR3 in DNA: TGTGCCAGCAGCCCCCGACAGGGGTCGTATAATTCACCCCTCCACTTT.

The J gene is TRBJ1-2, the V gene TRBV21-1. TRBV21-1 constitutes a pseudogene. The CDR3 is 15 amino acids. CDR3 sequence: CASSKECNSSYGYTF. The CDR3 nucleotides are TGTGCCAGCAGCAAAGAATGTAACTCCTCCTATGGCTACACCTTC.

This rearrangement joins TRBV9 to TRBJ2-1; 15 bases align to TRBD2. In germline, CDR1 is SGDLS, CDR2 YYNGEE. The V and J ends lost 4 bases and 7 bases, in that order; junction bases with no gene match: 3. The CDR3 length is 15 residues. In nucleotides, the CDR3 is TGTGCCAGCAGCCGGACTAGCGGGGGGGCTAATGAGCAGTTCTTC. Its translation: CASSRTSGGANEQFF.

The chain carries TRBV4-3 and TRBJ2-1; TRBD2 matches at 13 bases. This CDR3 is 17 amino acids long. Germline lookup yields CDR1 LGHNA and CDR2 YSLEER. Unmatched junction bases numbered 11, after V lost 0 bases and J lost 12 bases. The CDR3 loop reads CASSQDSVGLAGAGQFF. The CDR3 DNA reads TGCGCCAGCAGCCAAGATTCCGTAGGACTAGCGGGAGCTGGGCAGTTCTTC.

The rearrangement uses TRBV7-6 and TRBJ2-1; D unclear. The germline V and J ends were trimmed by 6 bases and 5 bases, with 11 bases remaining between them. Germline V lookup: CDR1 SGHVS, CDR2 FNYEAQ. This CDR3 is 13 amino acids long. The chain's CDR3 is CASRYEAHNEQFF. Written as DNA, the CDR3 is TGTGCCAGCAGGTACGAAGCGCACAATGAGCAGTTCTTC.

J is TRBJ2-2 and V is TRBV4-3; 11 bases align to TRBD1. V was clipped by 4 bases and J by 6 bases; unmatched bases: 1. CDR1 LGHNA and CDR2 YSLEER come from the germline V gene. The CDR3 loop spans 14 amino acids. As DNA, the CDR3 is TGCGCCAGCAGCCGGGGACAGGGGGCCGGGGAGCTGTTTTTT. Translating gives CASSRGQGAGELFF.

The V gene is TRBV18, the J gene TRBJ2-3; the D is unclear. The CDR3 is 14 residues long. The germline CDR1 and CDR2 sequences are KGHSH and LQKENI. V lost 4 bases and J lost 4, with 12 bases in between. DNA for the CDR3: TGTGCCAGCTCACGAGGCGGACGCGCAGATACGCAGTATTTT. Protein: CASSRGGRADTQYF.

The chain couples TRBV5-1 to TRBJ2-7, with 11 bases fitting TRBD2. Trimming at V came to 0 bases and at J to 5 bases, leaving 7 bases not matched to a gene. CDR3 length: 16 residues. Germline values: CDR1 SGHRS, CDR2 YFSETQ. The CDR3 spells CASSLGSGRARNEQYF. As DNA, the CDR3 is TGCGCCAGCAGCTTGGGTAGCGGGAGGGCCAGGAACGAGCAGTACTTC.

In this sample, this clone turned up a few times. The chain joins TRBV9 to TRBJ2-5; possible D gene TRBD2, 6 bases. The CDR3 totals 11 residues. CDR1 SGDLS and CDR2 YYNGEE come from the germline V gene. The V gene lost 4 bases and the J gene lost 12 bases, with 13 bases spanning the gap. The CDR3 DNA reads as TGTGCCAGCAGCAGCGGGCCCGACAAGTACTTC. Protein product: CASSSGPDKYF.

In this sample, this clone turned up once. The chain joins TRBV27 to TRBJ2-1, with 14 bases fitting TRBD2. CDR1 is MNHEY and CDR2 is SMNVEV in the germline V gene (reference sequence). CDR3 length: 15 amino acids. V gave up 8 bases and J gave up 8 bases; unmatched junction bases: 8. The CDR3 DNA sequence: TGTGCCAGCCGCTCGACTAGCGGGGGGGCCGATGAGCAGTTCTTC. Protein product: CASRSTSGGADEQFF.

The rearrangement uses TRBV6-1 and TRBJ1-2; D may be TRBD1 (6 bases). The V gene's germline CDR1 is MNHNS and CDR2 SASEGT. Trimming removed 5 bases at V and 10 bases at J, with 17 bases between. The CDR3 runs 13 residues. In nucleotides, the CDR3 is TGTGCCAGCAGTAATACTTTTGACAGGCCCTACACCTTC. Residues: CASSNTFDRPYTF.

J is TRBJ2-1 and V is TRBV7-2; no clear D gene. The V end was cut by 6 bases, the J end by 0 bases, with 12 bases between. In germline, CDR1 is SGHTA, CDR2 FQGNSA. The CDR3 is 15 residues long. This chain's CDR3 is CASSRALSSYNEQFF. In DNA, the CDR3 is TGTGCCAGCAGTAGAGCTCTGAGCTCCTACAATGAGCAGTTCTTC.

In this sample, this clone turned up a few times. CDR3 protein: CASSQPLNYGYTF. The CDR3 bases are TGTGCCAGCAGCCAGCCCTTAAACTATGGCTACACCTTC. The V gene is TRBV28, the J gene TRBJ1-2; no definite D call. V shed 6 bases and J shed 2 bases, with 10 bases lying between them. The CDR3 has 13 residues. Germline V gene sequence: CDR1 MDHEN, CDR2 SYDVKM.

The chain couples TRBV7-2 to TRBJ1-5; D uncertain. Germline-derived CDR1 and CDR2 are SGHTA and FQGNSA. This CDR3 spans 16 amino acids. The V gene lost 5 bases and the J gene lost 1 base, with 15 bases spanning the gap. This CDR3 is CASSPHAAGSNQPQHF. The CDR3 coding sequence is TGTGCCAGCAGCCCCCACGCAGCCGGGAGCAATCAGCCCCAGCATTTT. Full variable domain (missing parts from reference TRBV7-2 and TRBJ1-5): GAGVSQSPSNKVTEKGKDVELRCDPISGHTALYWYRQSLGQGLEFLIYFQGNSAPDKSGLPSDRFSAERTGGSVSTLTIQRTQQEDSAVYLCASSPHAAGSNQPQHFGDGTRLSIL.

This clone was detected only a few times. The J gene is TRBJ2-4, the V gene TRBV15; a possible D gene is TRBD2 (6 bases). The CDR3 has 16 residues. CDR1 LNHNV and CDR2 YYDKDF come from the germline V gene (reference sequence). V lost 1 base and J 6 bases, leaving 16 bases between the germline ends. CDR3 loop: CATSRASGRPGNIQYF. Written as DNA, the CDR3 is TGTGCCACCAGCAGAGCAAGCGGGCGCCCGGGAAACATTCAGTACTTC. Using reference TRBV15 and TRBJ2-4 for the parts outside the CDR3, the full variable domain is DAMVIQNPRYQVTQFGKPVTLSCSQTLNHNVMYWYQQKSSQAPKLLFHYYDKDFNNEADTPDNFQSRRPNTSFCFLDIRSPGLGDTAMYLCATSRASGRPGNIQYFGAGTRLSVL.

The gene calls are TRBV27 and TRBJ2-1; a weak D match, TRBD1 (6 bases). The CDR3 runs 14 residues. The V end was cut by 5 bases, the J end by 7 bases, with 15 bases between. Germline CDR1 and CDR2: MNHEY and SMNVEV (reference sequence). The CDR3 here is CASSGQGMGNEQFF. The DNA for the CDR3 is TGTGCCAGCAGTGGCCAGGGGATGGGTAATGAGCAGTTCTTC.

The chain is built from TRBV2 and TRBJ1-1, with D unclear. The CDR3 is 14 amino acids. Between the trimmed V and J ends, which lost 0 bases and 0 bases, there was a span of 5 bases. CDR1 and CDR2 (germline): SNHLY, FYNNEI. CDR3 protein: CASSEARVNTEAFF. The DNA of the CDR3 is TGTGCCAGCAGTGAAGCGAGGGTGAACACTGAAGCTTTCTTT.

The chain has TRBV5-8 and TRBJ2-5; D might be TRBD2 (5 bases). The V gene lost 0 bases and the J gene lost 3 bases, with 15 bases spanning the gap. Germline-derived CDR1 and CDR2 are SGHTS and YDEGEE. The CDR3 spans 16 residues. CDR3 region: CASSLGKRLLEETQYF. CDR3 sequence (DNA): TGTGCCAGCAGCTTGGGCAAGCGGCTCCTAGAAGAGACCCAGTACTTC.